The 19 T cell receptor beta chains below all came from one sample that was sequenced in a study of T-cell reconstitution after alpha-beta-depleted transplantation in children. Preparation of the TCRbeta library involved a method that used unique molecular identifiers. Via MiXCR, TCRdb re-called the PCR reads, giving one row per CDR3 protein. The sample records 600,000 or so distinct CDR3 sequences, 23% being singletons. Sequenced here: PBMCs, mostly from graft donor cells, sampled 360 days after TCRalphabeta/CD19-depleted stem cell transplant. Every receptor here comes from a boy less than two years old who had a stem cell transplant for acute myeloid leukemia, so the T cells may come from the graft donor.

This clonotype turned up a few times. The chain has TRBV20-1 and TRBJ2-7, with D uncertain. With 0 bases removed from V and 4 bases from J, the gap between germline ends came to 10 bases. CDR3 length: 13 amino acids. Germline V gene sequence: CDR1 DFQATT, CDR2 SNEGSKA (reference sequence). CDR3 in amino acids: CSARDPASYEQYV. DNA of the CDR3: TGCAGTGCTAGAGATCCGGCGTCTTACGAGCAGTACGTC.

At least ten counts were recorded for this clonotype. The chain links TRBV28 to TRBJ2-5; either TRBD1 or TRBD2 may fit D (5 bases each). The CDR3 runs 12 residues. V gave up 10 bases and J gave up 2 bases, with 11 bases separating them. CDR1 and CDR2 (germline): MDHEN, SYDVKM. CDR3 in amino acids: CATSGAQETQYF. The CDR3 region has the DNA TGTGCCACCTCCGGGGCACAAGAGACCCAGTACTTC.

The rearrangement uses TRBV15 and TRBJ1-1; D is ambiguous. Germline assignment: CDR1 LNHNV and CDR2 YYDKDF (reference sequence). With 3 bases removed from V and 10 bases from J, the gap between germline ends came to 21 bases. The length of the CDR3 is 15 residues. The CDR3 sequence is CATSSSKKGTVGAFF. The CDR3 nucleotides read TGTGCCACCAGCAGTTCTAAGAAGGGAACGGTGGGAGCTTTCTTT.

This clonotype was detected many times. V usage is TRBV20-1 and J usage is TRBJ2-6, with 8 bases that match TRBD1. Losses at the gene ends were 5 bases for V and 2 bases for J; bases not matched to a gene: 2. This CDR3 has 14 amino acids. The V gene's germline CDR1 is DFQATT and CDR2 SNEGSKA (reference sequence). CDR3 in amino acids: CSAADRAGANVLTF. In nucleotides, the CDR3 is TGCAGTGCTGCGGACAGGGCTGGGGCCAACGTCCTGACTTTC.

The rearrangement joins TRBV23-1 to TRBJ2-3; D gene ambiguous. TRBV23-1 is given ORF status, its function remaining uncertain. Trimming stripped 3 bases from V and 5 bases from J, with 9 bases between. The CDR3 runs to 13 residues. CDR3 region: CASSHLKGDTQYF. CDR3 sequence (DNA): TGCGCCAGCAGTCACCTGAAGGGAGATACGCAGTATTTT.

This clonotype appeared many times. The chain couples TRBV28 to TRBJ2-7, with D perhaps matching TRBD2 (5 bases). CDR1 is MDHEN, CDR2 SYDVKM, per germline. The CDR3 runs to 14 residues. Trimming left V 7 bases short and J 0 bases short, with 13 bases between. CDR3 DNA sequence: TGTGCCAGCACCCAGCGGATGAGCTCCTACGAGCAGTACGTC. Amino acids: CASTQRMSSYEQYV.

V usage is TRBV20-1 and J usage is TRBJ2-7; 9 bases map to TRBD1. CDR3 length: 16 residues. Germline CDR1 DFQATT, CDR2 SNEGSKA (reference sequence). Trimming cost V 5 bases and J 0 bases; bases outside gene matches: 11. The CDR3 spells CSAEAPGTGYSYEQYF. The CDR3, as DNA: TGCAGTGCTGAGGCCCCCGGGACAGGGTACTCCTACGAGCAGTACTTC.

This clonotype came up a few times. The rearrangement joins TRBV5-1 to TRBJ2-3; TRBD2 is a possible D gene (6 bases). Germline lookup yields CDR1 SGHRS and CDR2 YFSETQ. Trimming took 4 bases from V and 4 from J, leaving 19 bases between them. CDR3 length: 16 residues. In DNA, the CDR3 is TGCGCCAGCAGCGAACAGGTCGGGAGTGGCGCAGATACGCAGTATTTT. Translating it yields CASSEQVGSGADTQYF.

This clonotype has a handful of counts. This rearrangement joins TRBV20-1 to TRBJ2-5; TRBD2 matches at 9 bases. Germline V gene data show CDR1 as DFQATT and CDR2 as SNEGSKA (reference sequence). J lost 3 bases, V lost 5 bases, and 4 bases had no gene match. The CDR3 runs 13 residues. The CDR3 sequence is CSAAAGGEETQYF. CDR3 DNA sequence: TGCAGTGCTGCAGCGGGGGGTGAAGAGACCCAGTACTTC.

This clonotype was seen a handful of times. The chain couples TRBV28 to TRBJ2-1; TRBD1 matches at 10 bases. This CDR3 has 16 residues. J gave up 7 bases and V 6 bases, and 12 bases lay outside the gene matches. Germline-derived CDR1 and CDR2 are MDHEN and SYDVKM. The CDR3 DNA follows: TGTGCCAGCAGCTACCGACGACAGGGGGCTCGGAATGAGCAGTTCTTC. Protein product: CASSYRRQGARNEQFF. The full variable domain, its missing parts supplied by reference TRBV28 and TRBJ2-1, is DVKVTQSSRYLVKRTGEKVFLECVQDMDHENMFWYRQDPGLGLRLIYFSYDVKMKEKGDIPEGYSVSREKKERFSLILESASTNQTSMYLCASSYRRQGARNEQFFGPGTRLTVL.

This clonotype was counted only a few times. The rearrangement uses TRBV6-5 and TRBJ2-2, with D hard to call. The ends were cut back, 0 bases at V and 5 bases at J, with 4 bases in the middle. Per the germline V gene, CDR1 is MNHEY and CDR2 is SVGAGI. The CDR3 is 13 amino acids. The CDR3 is CASSYSETGELFF. Written as DNA, the CDR3 is TGTGCCAGCAGTTACTCTGAGACCGGGGAGCTGTTTTTT.

This clonotype was counted only a few times. This chain links TRBV20-1 with TRBJ1-1, with a possible D match to TRBD1 (6 bases). CDR3 length: 12 amino acids. Trimming took off 1 base at V and 6 bases at J, with 9 bases between the two ends. Germline V gene data show CDR1 as DFQATT and CDR2 as SNEGSKA (reference sequence). The CDR3 protein is CSARGWGPEAFF. The CDR3, as DNA: TGCAGTGCTAGAGGGTGGGGGCCTGAAGCTTTCTTT.

This chain uses TRBV6-1 with TRBJ2-5; 9 bases line up with TRBD2. The CDR3 is made up of 14 amino acids. With V trimmed by 5 bases and J by 5 bases, 6 bases remained unmatched. Per germline, CDR1 MNHNS and CDR2 SASEGT. The CDR3 spells CASSPLTSGETQYF. In DNA, the CDR3 is TGTGCCAGCAGTCCCCTCACTAGCGGGGAGACCCAGTACTTC.

V and J are TRBV9 and TRBJ2-3; 8 nucleotides line up with TRBD2. V lost 2 bases to trimming and J lost 5 bases; unmatched junction nucleotides: 7. This CDR3 contains 15 residues. The germline V gene encodes CDR1 SGDLS and CDR2 YYNGEE. The CDR3 region is CASSVGAGARDTQYF. CDR3 nucleotide sequence: TGTGCCAGCAGCGTCGGAGCGGGGGCTAGAGATACGCAGTATTTT.

This clonotype was counted many times. V gene TRBV5-1 combines with J gene TRBJ2-3; 14 nucleotides align to TRBD2. Germline V CDR1 and CDR2: SGHRS, YFSETQ. There are 17 residues in the CDR3. V lost 4 bases, J lost 3 bases, and 7 bases stayed unmatched. CDR3 coding DNA: TGCGCCAGCAGCGCGACTAGCGGGGGGGCTTCAACAGATACGCAGTATTTT. Residues: CASSATSGGASTDTQYF. The full variable domain, in which reference TRBV5-1 and TRBJ2-3 provide the parts outside the CDR3, is KAGVTQTPRYLIKTRGQQVTLSCSPISGHRSVSWYQQTPGQGLQFLFEYFSETQRNKGNFPGRFSGRQFSNSRSEMNVSTLELGDSALYLCASSATSGGASTDTQYFGPGTRLTVL.

This clonotype appeared many times. The chain uses TRBV14 and TRBJ2-7; D remains unclear. Trimming removed 5 bases at V and 0 bases at J, with 8 bases between. Germline CDR1 SGHDN, CDR2 FVKESK. The CDR3 has 13 residues. CDR3 protein: CASSFRASYEQYF. CDR3 DNA: TGTGCCAGCAGCTTCCGGGCCTCCTACGAGCAGTACTTC.

This clonotype occurred many times. V and J are TRBV20-1 and TRBJ1-5; no reliable D call. CDR1 and CDR2 from the germline V gene are DFQATT and SNEGSKA (reference sequence). The CDR3 is 12 residues long. V was pared by 3 bases and J by 4 bases, with 7 bases between. CDR3 region: CSARVPNQPQHF. The DNA for the CDR3 is TGCAGTGCTAGGGTACCGAATCAGCCCCAGCATTTT.

Only a few counts were recorded for this clonotype. The chain joins TRBV6-5 to TRBJ1-1; D is undetermined. Per the germline V gene, CDR1 is MNHEY and CDR2 is SVGAGI. The V and J ends lost 6 bases and 1 base respectively, with 6 bases between them. The CDR3 totals 12 residues. In DNA form, the CDR3 reads TGTGCCAGCAGAAAAGGGAACACTGAAGCTTTCTTT. Translation: CASRKGNTEAFF.

This clonotype was counted only a few times. The chain is built from TRBV6-5 and TRBJ1-2; TRBD1 agrees at 8 bases. Germline assignment: CDR1 MNHEY and CDR2 SVGAGI. The CDR3 consists of 17 residues. Unmatched junction bases numbered 16, after V lost 4 bases and J lost 6 bases. The CDR3 DNA reads TGTGCCAGCAGTTTTCAGGGGGCCTTGCCAACTTCGGATGGCTACACCTTC. It yields the protein CASSFQGALPTSDGYTF.